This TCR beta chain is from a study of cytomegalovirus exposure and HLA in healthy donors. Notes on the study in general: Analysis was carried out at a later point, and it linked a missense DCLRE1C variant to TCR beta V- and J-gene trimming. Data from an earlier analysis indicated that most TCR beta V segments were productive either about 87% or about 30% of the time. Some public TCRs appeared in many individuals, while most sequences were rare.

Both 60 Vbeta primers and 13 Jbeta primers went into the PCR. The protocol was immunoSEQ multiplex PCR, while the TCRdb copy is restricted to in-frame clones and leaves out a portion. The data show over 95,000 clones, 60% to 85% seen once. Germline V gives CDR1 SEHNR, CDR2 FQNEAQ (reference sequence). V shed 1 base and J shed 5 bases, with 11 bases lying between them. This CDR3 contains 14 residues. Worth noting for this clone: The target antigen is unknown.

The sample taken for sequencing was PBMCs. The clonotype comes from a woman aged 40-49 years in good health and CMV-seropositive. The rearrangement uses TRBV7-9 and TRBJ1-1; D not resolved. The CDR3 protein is CASSLGMVRTEAFF. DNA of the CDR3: TGTGCCAGCAGCTTAGGTATGGTTCGGACTGAAGCTTTCTTT.